Below are 4 T cell receptor beta chains sequenced from a single sample in a study of shared clonotypes between healthy human individuals. Sequenced by immunoSEQ multiplex PCR; TCRdb stores in-frame clones only, minus some. The sample contains a few hundred thousand clones, around 87% of which appear only once. The sequenced sample consisted of memory CD8+ T cells sorted from blood. Subset indicated: CD45RO+ cells pooled with CCR7-negative TemRA cells. These receptors all come from a man aged 18 to 29 in good health.

V usage is TRBV2 and J usage is TRBJ1-4, with D possibly matching TRBD1 (6 bases). Germline V lookup: CDR1 SNHLY, CDR2 FYNNEI. V lost 1 base and J lost 8, with 11 bases in between. This CDR3 contains 14 residues. The CDR3 bases are TGTGCCAGCAGTGAAGACAGGGTGTTAGAAAAACTGTTTTTT. Protein product: CASSEDRVLEKLFF.

Details on this clone: The same CDR3 can be traced to other DNA sequences in this sample. V gene TRBV27 combines with J gene TRBJ2-7, with D perhaps being TRBD1 or TRBD2 (6 bases each). Germline V lookup: CDR1 MNHEY, CDR2 SMNVEV (reference sequence). CDR3 size: 14 residues. The ends were cut back, 1 base at V and 3 bases at J, with 10 bases in the middle. CDR3 DNA: TGTGCCAGCAGTTTATTGGGGGGCAGCTACGAGCAGTACTTC. Translation gives CASSLLGGSYEQYF.

This clone was counted a single time. The chain employs TRBV18 and TRBJ1-1; perhaps TRBD1 as D (5 bases). The germline V gene has CDR1 KGHSH and CDR2 LQKENI. The CDR3 runs to 14 residues. The V and J ends lost 4 bases and 6 bases respectively, with 15 bases between them. This CDR3 is CASSRTFEFAEAFF. CDR3 sequence (DNA): TGTGCCAGCTCACGGACATTCGAGTTCGCTGAAGCTTTCTTT.

The chain employs TRBV27 and TRBJ2-7; D is perhaps TRBD2 (5 bases). Trimming pared 5 bases from V and 3 bases from J, leaving 17 bases between. Per the germline V gene, CDR1 is MNHEY and CDR2 is SMNVEV (reference sequence). The CDR3 runs 15 residues. The CDR3: CASSPLAGLFYEQYF. The CDR3 coding sequence is TGTGCCAGCAGTCCCCTAGCCGGGCTTTTCTACGAGCAGTACTTC.